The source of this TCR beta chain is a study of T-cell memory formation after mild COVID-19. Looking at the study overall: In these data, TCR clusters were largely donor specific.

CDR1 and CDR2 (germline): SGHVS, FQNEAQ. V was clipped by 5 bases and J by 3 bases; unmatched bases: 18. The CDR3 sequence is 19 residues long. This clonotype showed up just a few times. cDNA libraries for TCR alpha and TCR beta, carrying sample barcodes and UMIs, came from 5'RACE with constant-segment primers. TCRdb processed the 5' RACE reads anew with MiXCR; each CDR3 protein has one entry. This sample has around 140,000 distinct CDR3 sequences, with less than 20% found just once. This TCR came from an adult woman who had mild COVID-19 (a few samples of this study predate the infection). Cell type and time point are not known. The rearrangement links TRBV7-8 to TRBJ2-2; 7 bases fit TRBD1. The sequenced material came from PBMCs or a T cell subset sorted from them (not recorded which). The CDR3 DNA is TGTGCCAGCAGCCCACGCAGACAGGGAGAGTTCACTTACACCGGGGAGCTGTTTTTT. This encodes CASSPRRQGEFTYTGELFF.